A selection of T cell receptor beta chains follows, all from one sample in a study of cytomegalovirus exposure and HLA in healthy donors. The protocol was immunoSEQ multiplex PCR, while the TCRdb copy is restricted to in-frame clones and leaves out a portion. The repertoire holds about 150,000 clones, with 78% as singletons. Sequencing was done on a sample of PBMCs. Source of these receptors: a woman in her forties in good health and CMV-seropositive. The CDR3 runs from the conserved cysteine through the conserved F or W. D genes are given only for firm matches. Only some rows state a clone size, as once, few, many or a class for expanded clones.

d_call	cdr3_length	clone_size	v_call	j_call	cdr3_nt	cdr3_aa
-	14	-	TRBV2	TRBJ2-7	TGTGCCAGCACGGTGCAGGGAAGCTCCTACGAGCAGTACTTC	CASTVQGSSYEQYF
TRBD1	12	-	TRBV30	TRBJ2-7	TGTGCCTGGAGCGGGACAGGGATCGAGCAGTACTTC	CAWSGTGIEQYF
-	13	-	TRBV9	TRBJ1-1	TGTGCCAGCAGCGCCTATAGGGGTACTGAAGCTTTCTTT	CASSAYRGTEAFF
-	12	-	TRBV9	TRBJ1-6	TGTGCCAGCAGCGCGACAGGATCACCCCTCCACTTT	CASSATGSPLHF
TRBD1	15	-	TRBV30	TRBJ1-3	TGTGCCTGGAGGCACACAGGGGGATTTGGAAACACCATATATTTT	CAWRHTGGFGNTIYF
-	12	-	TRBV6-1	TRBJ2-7	TGTGCCAGCAGCCTCCAGGGTCTCGAGCAGTACTTC	CASSLQGLEQYF
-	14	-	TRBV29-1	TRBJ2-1	TGCAGCGTCTGGGAACAGGTCCCTTTGGGTGAGCAGTTCTTC	CSVWEQVPLGEQFF
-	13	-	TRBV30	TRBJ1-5	TGTGCCTGGGCACAGGGTTTGGATCAGCCCCAGCATTTT	CAWAQGLDQPQHF
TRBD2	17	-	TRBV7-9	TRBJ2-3	TGTGCCAGCAGTTCACAAAAAGCGGGGGGTTACACAGATACGCAGTATTTT	CASSSQKAGGYTDTQYF
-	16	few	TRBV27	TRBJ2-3	TGTGCCAGCAGTTTACACGGAGCCTCTAGCACAGATACGCAGTATTTT	CASSLHGASSTDTQYF
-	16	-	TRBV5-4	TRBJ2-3	TGTGCCAGCAGCTTGGTCTCCCGGACAGGCACAGATACGCAGTATTTT	CASSLVSRTGTDTQYF
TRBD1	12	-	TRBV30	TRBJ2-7	TGTGCCTGTAAGACGGACAGGTACGAGCAGTACTTC	CACKTDRYEQYF
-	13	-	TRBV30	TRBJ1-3	TGTGCCTGGAAGGGGATGTCTGGAAACACCATATATTTT	CAWKGMSGNTIYF
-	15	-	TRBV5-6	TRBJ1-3	TGTGCCAGCAGCTTGGACATGGAGGCTGGGAACACCATATATTTT	CASSLDMEAGNTIYF
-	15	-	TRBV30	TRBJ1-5	TGTGCCTGGAGTGAAACGGGAAGGAGCAATCAGCCCCAGCATTTT	CAWSETGRSNQPQHF
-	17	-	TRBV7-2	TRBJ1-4	TGTGCCAGCAGCTTAAGGCAGGTTCTGGCAACTAATGAAAAACTGTTTTTT	CASSLRQVLATNEKLFF
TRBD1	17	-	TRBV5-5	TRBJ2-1	TGTGCCAGCAGCTTGGTCTTTGCGGGACAGGGGAACAATGAGCAGTTCTTC	CASSLVFAGQGNNEQFF
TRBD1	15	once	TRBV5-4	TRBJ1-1	TGTGCCAGCAGCACCAAACAGGGGAAGATCGAAGAAGCTTTCTTT	CASSTKQGKIEEAFF
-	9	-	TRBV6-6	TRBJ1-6	TGTGCCAGCAGTTCTCCCCTCCACTTT	CASSSPLHF
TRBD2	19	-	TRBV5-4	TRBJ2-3	TGTGCCAGCAGCTTGGCCGGGACTAGCGGGAGCACTAGCACAGATACGCAGTATTTT	CASSLAGTSGSTSTDTQYF
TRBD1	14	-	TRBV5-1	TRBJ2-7	TGCGCCAGCAGCTCGATGGACAGGGTTCACGAGCAGTACTTC	CASSSMDRVHEQYF
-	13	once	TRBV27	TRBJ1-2	TGTGCCAGCCGTTTTAGCGGGAACTATGGCTACACCTTC	CASRFSGNYGYTF
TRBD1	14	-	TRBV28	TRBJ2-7	TGTGCCAGCAGTCGGACAGGGAGTGGGTACGAGCAGTACTTC	CASSRTGSGYEQYF
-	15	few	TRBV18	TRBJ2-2	TGTGCCAGCTCACCTCGGACAAGGAACACCGGGGAGCTGTTTTTT	CASSPRTRNTGELFF
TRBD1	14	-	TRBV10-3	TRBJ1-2	TGTGCCGCCACGGGACAGGGGATTTCCTATGGCTACACCTTC	CAATGQGISYGYTF
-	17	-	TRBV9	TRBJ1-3	TGTGCCAGCAGCGTCCGACCAGGGAATACCGCTGGAAACACCATATATTTT	CASSVRPGNTAGNTIYF
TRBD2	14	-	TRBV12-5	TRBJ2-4	TGTGCTAGTGGTTTGAGCGCGGGAGAAAACATTCAGTACTTC	CASGLSAGENIQYF